This TCR beta chain was profiled in a study of blood T cells in healthy people across ages. Study information: Template switching recovered approximately one barcoded beta molecule for every two T cells.

Trimming stripped 6 bases from V and 4 bases from J, with 15 bases between. The CDR3 is made up of 14 amino acids. A second PCR, run for about 6 to 12 cycles, used a sample-barcoded 5' primer plus a J-beta primer mix. One entry per CDR3 protein, called by TCRdb with MiXCR from the 5' RACE reads. The sample records fewer than 1,000,000 distinct CDR3 sequences, under 45% being singletons. This chain connects TRBV12-3 or TRBV12-4 to TRBJ1-1; D is unclear. This receptor was obtained from a man in his 60s in good health. Sample: blood. The CDR3 sequence is CASSAVVGSTEAFF. The CDR3 DNA reads as TGTGCCAGCAGCGCCGTCGTAGGGAGCACTGAAGCTTTCTTT.